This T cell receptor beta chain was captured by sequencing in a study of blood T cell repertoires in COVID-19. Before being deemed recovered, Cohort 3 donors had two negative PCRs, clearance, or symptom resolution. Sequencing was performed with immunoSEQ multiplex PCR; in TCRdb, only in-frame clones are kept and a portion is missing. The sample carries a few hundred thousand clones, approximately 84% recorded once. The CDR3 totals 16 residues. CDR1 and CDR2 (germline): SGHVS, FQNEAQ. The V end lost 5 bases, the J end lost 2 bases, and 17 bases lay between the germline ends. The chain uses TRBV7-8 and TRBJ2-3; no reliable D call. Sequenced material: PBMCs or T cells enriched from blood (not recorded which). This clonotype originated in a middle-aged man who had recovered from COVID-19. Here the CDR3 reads CASSPVGYGNTDTQYF. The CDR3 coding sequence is TGTGCCAGCAGCCCGGTCGGGTATGGTAACACAGATACGCAGTATTTT.